Presented here are 11 T cell receptor beta chains from one specimen sequenced in a study of T-cell memory formation after mild COVID-19. TCRdb independently ran MiXCR on the 5' RACE reads; one entry per CDR3 protein. The sample has about 250,000 distinct CDR3 sequences, about 16% seen once. Sequencing input: PBMCs or a T cell subset sorted from them (not recorded which). These receptors came from an adult woman who had mild COVID-19 (a few samples of this study predate the infection). Cell type and time point are not known.

This clonotype was seen only a few times. This CDR3 reads CASSLSQIRGPEQYF. The CDR3 region has the DNA TGTGCCAGCAGCTTATCGCAGATCAGGGGACCCGAGCAGTACTTC. This chain joins TRBV7-9 and TRBJ2-7, with a weak D call TRBD1 (6 bases). V was shortened by 2 bases and J by 6 bases, with 17 bases between the two germline ends. Germline CDR1 SEHNR, CDR2 FQNEAQ (reference sequence). This CDR3 is 15 amino acids long. Complete variable domain (other parts from reference TRBV7-9 and TRBJ2-7): DTGVSQNPRHKITKRGQNVTFRCDPISEHNRLYWYRQTLGQGPEFLTYFQNEAQLEKSRLLSDRFSAERPKGSFSTLEIQRTEQGDSAMYLCASSLSQIRGPEQYFGPGTRLTVT.

This clonotype occurred a few times. This sequence joins TRBV10-3 and TRBJ1-1, with unresolved D. Germline CDR1 is ENHRY and CDR2 is SYGVKD. The CDR3 runs to 13 residues. Trimming pared 3 bases from V and 3 bases from J, leaving 8 bases between. The CDR3 sequence: CAISDGDHTEAFF. DNA of the CDR3: TGTGCCATCAGTGACGGTGATCACACTGAAGCTTTCTTT.

The chain couples TRBV3-1 to TRBJ1-1; tentative D call: TRBD1 (6 bases). CDR3 length: 13 residues. The germline V gene encodes CDR1 LGHDT and CDR2 YNNKEL (reference sequence). With 2 bases removed from V and 4 bases from J, the gap between germline ends came to 8 bases. As DNA, the CDR3 is TGTGCCAGCAGCCAAACAGGGTTCACTGAAGCTTTCTTT. Protein product: CASSQTGFTEAFF. The full variable domain, in which reference TRBV3-1 and TRBJ1-1 provide the parts outside the CDR3, is DTAVSQTPKYLVTQMGNDKSIKCEQNLGHDTMYWYKQDSKKFLKIMFSYNNKELIINETVPNRFSPKSPDKAHLNLHINSLELGDSAVYFCASSQTGFTEAFFGQGTRLTVV.

V usage is TRBV18 and J usage is TRBJ1-1, with 11 bases identical to TRBD1. This CDR3 is built from 16 residues. V shed 5 bases, J shed 5 bases, and the junction held 10 bases outside the gene matches. Per the germline V gene, CDR1 is KGHSH and CDR2 is LQKENI. Written as DNA, the CDR3 is TGTGCCAGCTCATCCCCGGGACAGGGGGTGGAAACTGAAGCTTTCTTT. This sequence encodes CASSSPGQGVETEAFF.

The gene calls are TRBV6-1 and TRBJ1-4; D may be TRBD1 (5 bases). Germline-derived CDR1 and CDR2 are MNHNS and SASEGT. This CDR3 contains 14 residues. The ends were cut back, 7 bases at V and 4 bases at J, with 13 bases in the middle. The CDR3 here is CASTTGLVNEKLFF. In DNA form, the CDR3 reads TGTGCCAGCACTACAGGCCTTGTTAATGAAAAACTGTTTTTT.

This clonotype showed up just a few times. A junction boundary mismatches the germline segment, possibly from a read error. The chain is built from TRBV7-9 and TRBJ2-1; 10 bases line up with TRBD2. CDR1 SEHNR and CDR2 FQNEAQ come from the germline V gene (reference sequence). CDR3 length: 15 amino acids. CDR3 coding DNA: TGTGCCAGCAGCCCGGGACTAGCGTCCTTCAATGAGCAGTTCTTC. As protein: CASSPGLASFNEQFF.

This clonotype was seen at least ten times. The rearrangement links TRBV5-1 to TRBJ2-7; D is perhaps TRBD2 (6 bases). The CDR3 extends over 16 amino acids. V was clipped by 0 bases and J by 0 bases, with 13 bases between them. CDR1 SGHRS and CDR2 YFSETQ come from the germline V gene. CDR3 coding DNA: TGCGCCAGCAGCTTGGCTACTAGCAGGAGCTCCTACGAGCAGTACTTC. This translates into CASSLATSRSSYEQYF.

The chain employs TRBV20-1 and TRBJ1-1, with 8 bases lining up with TRBD1. The CDR3 is 15 residues long. V was pared by 3 bases and J by 1 base, with 7 bases of the junction left unmatched. From germline, CDR1 is DFQATT and CDR2 SNEGSKA (reference sequence). The CDR3 loop reads CSASLPGTGNTEAFF. CDR3 bases: TGCAGTGCTAGTCTCCCAGGGACAGGGAACACTGAAGCTTTCTTT.

V and J are TRBV11-2 and TRBJ2-7; 10 bases map to TRBD2. The CDR3 extends over 15 amino acids. Germline lookup yields CDR1 SGHAT and CDR2 FQNNGV. The V and J ends lost 2 bases and 2 bases, in that order; junction bases with no gene match: 3. CDR3 region: CASSLTLAGAYEQYF. In DNA form, the CDR3 reads TGTGCCAGCAGCTTAACGCTAGCGGGAGCCTACGAGCAGTACTTC.

The chain recombines TRBV3-1 with TRBJ1-2, with 9 positions matching TRBD1. The trim removed 4 bases at V and 4 bases at J, leaving 4 bases unmatched. Germline lookup yields CDR1 LGHDT and CDR2 YNNKEL (reference sequence). The CDR3 has 14 residues. The CDR3 region is CASSPGQGTYGYTF. The CDR3 DNA reads as TGTGCCAGCAGCCCGGGACAGGGAACCTATGGCTACACCTTC.

The V gene is TRBV24-1, the J gene TRBJ2-1; weak D call: TRBD1 (5 bases). Trimming stripped 5 bases from V and 8 bases from J, with 15 bases between. This CDR3 comprises 14 residues. Germline CDR1 reads KGHDR; CDR2 reads SFDVKD. CDR3 loop: CATSARWGTDEQFF. The CDR3 nucleotides read TGTGCCACCAGTGCCCGGTGGGGCACCGATGAGCAGTTCTTC.